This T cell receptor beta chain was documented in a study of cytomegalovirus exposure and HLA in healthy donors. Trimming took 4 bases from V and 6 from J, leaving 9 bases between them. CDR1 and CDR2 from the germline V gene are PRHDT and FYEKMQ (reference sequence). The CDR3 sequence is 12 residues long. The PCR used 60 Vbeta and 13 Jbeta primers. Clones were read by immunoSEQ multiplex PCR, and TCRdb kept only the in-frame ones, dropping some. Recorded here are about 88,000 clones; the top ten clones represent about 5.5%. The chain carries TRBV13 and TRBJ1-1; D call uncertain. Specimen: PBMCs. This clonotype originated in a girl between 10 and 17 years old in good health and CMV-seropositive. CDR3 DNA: TGTGCCAGCAGCTCAGAGGGCCCTGAAGCTTTCTTT. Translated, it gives CASSSEGPEAFF.